Listed below are T cell receptor beta chains from one sample, sequenced in a study of T-cell memory formation after mild COVID-19. In TCRdb, the 5' RACE reads were re-called with MiXCR into one record per CDR3 protein. The data hold about 560,000 distinct CDR3 sequences, with 20% to 25% observed a single time. Sequencing used PBMCs or a T cell subset sorted from them (not recorded which). The receptors come from an adult woman who had mild COVID-19 (a few samples of this study predate the infection). Cell type and time point are not known. CDR3s include the opening cysteine and the closing phenylalanine or tryptophan. A D gene is named only where the DNA matches it firmly. Clone size is shown for a subset of rows, as once, few, many or a class of expanded clone.

D,V,J,size,CDR3,DNA
TRBD1,TRBV5-1,TRBJ2-2,many,CASRQGPNTGELFF,TGCGCCAGCAGACAGGGGCCGAACACCGGGGAGCTGTTTTTT
.,TRBV12-3/TRBV12-4,TRBJ2-1,many,CASSLLGYNEQFF,TGTGCCAGCAGTTTGTTGGGCTACAATGAGCAGTTCTTC
.,TRBV12-3/TRBV12-4,TRBJ1-1,.,CASSLRDLNTEAFF,TGTGCCAGCAGTCTCCGGGACTTGAACACTGAAGCTTTCTTT
TRBD2,TRBV9,TRBJ2-5,.,CASSRIPGGQETQYF,TGTGCCAGCAGCCGAATCCCGGGGGGGCAAGAGACCCAGTACTTC
.,TRBV18,TRBJ2-5,once,CASSPRIGQETQYF,TGTGCCAGCTCACCACGGATCGGACAAGAGACCCAGTACTTC
.,TRBV6-5,TRBJ1-1,.,CASSCSDSPWQAFF,TGTGCCAGCAGTTGCTCCGACAGCCCCTGGCAAGCTTTCTTT
.,TRBV7-3,TRBJ2-7,once,CASSLSNNYEQYF,TGTGCCAGCAGCTTAAGTAACAACTACGAGCAGTACTTC
TRBD2,TRBV3-1,TRBJ2-7,few,CASSQGLRLAGNEQYF,TGTGCCAGCAGCCAAGGACTCAGACTAGCGGGAAACGAGCAGTACTTC
.,TRBV5-5,TRBJ2-2,few,CASSATENTGELFF,TGTGCCAGCAGCGCGACAGAGAACACCGGGGAGCTGTTTTTT
TRBD1,TRBV29-1,TRBJ2-5,few,CSVVVWDRGQETQYF,TGCAGCGTTGTGGTCTGGGACAGGGGCCAAGAGACCCAGTACTTC
TRBD2,TRBV20-1,TRBJ2-7,few,CSATPTSGEGYEQYF,TGCAGTGCTACCCCGACTAGCGGTGAGGGCTACGAGCAGTACTTC
.,TRBV24-1,TRBJ1-4,.,CATGVERLTSTNEKLFF,TGTGCCACCGGTGTGGAACGGCTGACTTCAACTAATGAAAAACTGTTTTTT
TRBD1,TRBV20-1,TRBJ2-1,.,CSATPGQGYNEQFF,TGCAGTGCTACCCCGGGACAGGGCTACAATGAGCAGTTCTTC
TRBD1,TRBV4-1,TRBJ1-1,.,CASSQGQGLRTEAFF,TGCGCCAGCAGCCAAGGACAGGGTTTACGGACTGAAGCTTTCTTT